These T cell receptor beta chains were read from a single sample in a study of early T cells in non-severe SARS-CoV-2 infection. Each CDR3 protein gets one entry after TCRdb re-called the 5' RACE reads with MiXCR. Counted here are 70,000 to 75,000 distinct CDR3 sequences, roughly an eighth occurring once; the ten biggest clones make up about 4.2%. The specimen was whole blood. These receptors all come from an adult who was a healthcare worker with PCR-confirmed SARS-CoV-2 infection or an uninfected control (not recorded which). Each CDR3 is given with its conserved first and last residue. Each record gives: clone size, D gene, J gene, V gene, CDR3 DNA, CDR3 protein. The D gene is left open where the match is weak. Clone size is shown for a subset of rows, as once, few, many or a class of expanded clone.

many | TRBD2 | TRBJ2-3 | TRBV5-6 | TGTGCCAGCAGCGGACTAGCGGGGGGAGTTGATACGCAGTATTTT | CASSGLAGGVDTQYF
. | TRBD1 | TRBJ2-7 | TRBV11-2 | TGTGCCAGCAGCTTTTGGGACAGGGTCCACGAGCAGTACTTC | CASSFWDRVHEQYF
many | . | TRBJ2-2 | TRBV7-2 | TGTGCCAGCAGAGCCCCCCGGGGCGGTACCGGGGAGCTGTTTTTT | CASRAPRGGTGELFF
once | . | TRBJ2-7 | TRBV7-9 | TGTGCCAGCAGCTTAGTGGGGGGCTACGAGCAGTACTTC | CASSLVGGYEQYF
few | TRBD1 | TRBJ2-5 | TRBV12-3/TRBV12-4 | TGTGCCAGCAGTTCCCGGGCCGGGACAGTACAAGAGACCCAGTACTTC | CASSSRAGTVQETQYF
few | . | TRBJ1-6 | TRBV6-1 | TGTGCCAGCAGGGAATTTGGAATGGGTTCACCCCTCCACTTT | CASREFGMGSPLHF
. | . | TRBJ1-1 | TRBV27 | TGTGCCAGCAGTTTAGGGCCAGCGAACACTGAAGCTTTCTTT | CASSLGPANTEAFF
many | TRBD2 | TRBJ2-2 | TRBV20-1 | TGCAGTGCTAGTTCTAGCGGGAGGGCCGTGGAGCTGTTTTTT | CSASSSGRAVELFF
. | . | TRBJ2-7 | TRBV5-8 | TGTGCCAGCAGCTTCACCCGGGACAACTACGAGCAGTACTTC | CASSFTRDNYEQYF
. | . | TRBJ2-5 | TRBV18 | TGTGCCAGCTCACCACCGACAGTTCCGGGGGAGACCCAGTACTTC | CASSPPTVPGETQYF
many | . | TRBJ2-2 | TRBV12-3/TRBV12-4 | TGTGCCAGCAGTTTAAACGTTCAGCACGGGGAGCTGTTTTTT | CASSLNVQHGELFF
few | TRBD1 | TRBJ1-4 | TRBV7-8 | TGTGCCAGCAGCCCCCGGGACAGGCCTAATGAAAAACTGTTTTTT | CASSPRDRPNEKLFF
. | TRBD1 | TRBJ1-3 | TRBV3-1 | TGTGCCAGCAGCTCCAGAAGGGGGCCGAACAGCATATATTTT | CASSSRRGPNSIYF
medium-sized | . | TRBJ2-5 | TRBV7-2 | TGTGCCAGCAGCTTACAGCCACGAGAGACCCAGTACTTC | CASSLQPRETQYF
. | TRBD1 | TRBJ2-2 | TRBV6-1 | TGTGCCAGCAGTGACCTCCGGGACAGGGCCTTCCTGTGGTCCGGGGAGCTGTTTTTT | CASSDLRDRAFLWSGELFF
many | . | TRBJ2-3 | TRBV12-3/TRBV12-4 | TGTGCCAGCAGTTTAGGGGGCATGGCAGATACGCAGTATTTT | CASSLGGMADTQYF
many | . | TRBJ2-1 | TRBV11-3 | TGTGCCAGCAGCTTAGGTCGGCGGGATGAGCAGTTCTTC | CASSLGRRDEQFF
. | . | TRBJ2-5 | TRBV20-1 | TGCAGTGCTAGCTCGGGTGCTAAGATGGGGGAGACCCAGTACTTC | CSASSGAKMGETQYF
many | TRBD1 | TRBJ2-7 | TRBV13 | TGTGCCAGCAGCTTGGGGACAGGGGAAAGCTCCTACGAGCAGTACTTC | CASSLGTGESSYEQYF
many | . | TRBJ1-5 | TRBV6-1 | TGTGCCAGCAGTGTCTGGGCGGCCGGCCGACGGCAGCCCCAGCATTTT | CASSVWAAGRRQPQHF
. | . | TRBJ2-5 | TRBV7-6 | TGTGCCAGCAGCTGGGGTAGGGGGCAAGAGACCCAGTACTTC | CASSWGRGQETQYF
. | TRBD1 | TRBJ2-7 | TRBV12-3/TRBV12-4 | TGTGCCAGCAGTTCAACCGGGACAGGGGCCTACGAGCAGTACTTC | CASSSTGTGAYEQYF
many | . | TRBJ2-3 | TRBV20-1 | TGCAGTGCTAGGGTCCGGAGGGCCCTACCTGGAGATACGCAGTATTTT | CSARVRRALPGDTQYF
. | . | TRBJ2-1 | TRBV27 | TGTGCCAGCAGTTCTTCCGGGACCTACAATGAGCAGTTCTTC | CASSSSGTYNEQFF